A selection of T cell receptor beta chains follows, all from one sample in a study of blood T cell repertoires in COVID-19. Method: immunoSEQ multiplex PCR; TCRdb's copy keeps in-frame clones and lacks some. This repertoire shows some 530,000 clones, about 85% found once; its top ten account for 6.5% to 9.5%. Sequencing was performed on PBMCs or T cells enriched from blood (not recorded which). The receptors stem from an older woman who had recovered from COVID-19. Each CDR3 is given with its conserved first and last residue. A D gene is named only where the DNA matches it firmly. Rows give clone size only sometimes, using once, few, many, or a class for an expanded clone.

J gene	V gene	CDR3 length	D gene	clone size	CDR3 DNA	CDR3 protein
TRBJ1-2	TRBV7-8	16	TRBD1	once	TGTGCCAGCAGCTTATATTTGGCACAGGGGGCTGTCGGCTACACCTTC	CASSLYLAQGAVGYTF
TRBJ1-2	TRBV5-1	13	.	.	TGCGCCAGCAGCCTGGACAGAAACTATGGCTACACCTTC	CASSLDRNYGYTF
TRBJ1-6	TRBV25-1	14	TRBD1	few	TGTGCCAGCAGTGAATCTACAGGGGGCTCACCCCTCCACTTT	CASSESTGGSPLHF
TRBJ1-6	TRBV5-1	16	TRBD1	.	TGCGCCAGCAGCTTGACCCTTGGACAGGGGGGTTCACCCCTCCACTTT	CASSLTLGQGGSPLHF
TRBJ1-1	TRBV7-2	12	.	.	TGTGCCAGCAGCTTAGGGGCGGGCGAAGCTTTCTTT	CASSLGAGEAFF
TRBJ1-2	TRBV25-1	14	TRBD1	.	TGTGCCAGCAGTTCGGACAGGGGAGTCTATGGCTACACCTTC	CASSSDRGVYGYTF
TRBJ2-3	TRBV3-1/TRBV3-2	16	TRBD2	.	TGTGCCAGCAGCCTACTAGCGGGGGGAGTCTCAGATACGCAGTATTTT	CASSLLAGGVSDTQYF
TRBJ2-1	TRBV9	14	.	.	TGTGCCAGCAGTACAGCAAGCCGGTACAATGAGCAGTTCTTC	CASSTASRYNEQFF
TRBJ2-2	TRBV5-1	14	TRBD1	.	TGCGCCAGCAGCCAGGGGGCGAGCACCGGGGAGCTGTTTTTT	CASSQGASTGELFF
TRBJ2-1	TRBV7-2	14	.	.	TGTGCCAGCAGCTTAGAGGGTGGCGGGGCCCCGGAGTTCTTC	CASSLEGGGAPEFF
TRBJ2-3	TRBV5-1	16	.	.	TGCGCCAGCAGCGGAGGAGGGCTCGTAGGGACAGATACGCAGTATTTT	CASSGGGLVGTDTQYF
TRBJ1-2	TRBV3-1/TRBV3-2	12	.	.	TGTGCCAGCAGCCCGGCAGGGGTCGGCTACACCTTC	CASSPAGVGYTF
TRBJ2-3	TRBV5-1	15	TRBD2	.	TGCGCCAGCAGCTTTGGCGGGGGGGGCACAGATACGCAGTATTTT	CASSFGGGGTDTQYF
TRBJ1-1	TRBV4-1	14	TRBD1	.	TGCGCCAGCAGCCATCTTCTCCGGGACAGGGTAGCTTTCTTT	CASSHLLRDRVAFF
TRBJ2-3	TRBV3-1/TRBV3-2	12	TRBD2	.	TGTGCCAGCAGCGGCGGGGGGGATACGCAGTATTTT	CASSGGGDTQYF
TRBJ1-3	TRBV18	14	.	.	TGTGCCAGCTCACCAGACAGTCACCAAAACACCATATATTTT	CASSPDSHQNTIYF
TRBJ2-2	TRBV2	15	TRBD1	.	TGTGCCAGCAGATGGACAGGGGGCGCCGGAGGGGAGCTGTTTTTT	CASRWTGGAGGELFF
TRBJ1-1	TRBV5-6	12	.	.	TGTGCCAGCAGCTTGGTAGCCACTGAAGCTTTCTTT	CASSLVATEAFF
TRBJ1-2	TRBV7-9	13	.	.	TGTGCCAGCAGCCTGGACACTTACTATGGCTACACCTTC	CASSLDTYYGYTF
TRBJ1-6	TRBV18	17	TRBD1	.	TGTGCCAGCTCACAAGTTCCTGCGGACAGGGGTACTTCACCCCTCCACTTT	CASSQVPADRGTSPLHF
TRBJ1-2	TRBV9	12	.	few	TGTGCCAGCAGCTTACAGGGTTGGGGCTACACCTTC	CASSLQGWGYTF